The 12 T cell receptor beta chains below were found in one sample sequenced in a study of T-cell memory formation after mild COVID-19. MiXCR, applied by TCRdb to the 5' RACE reads, yields one record per CDR3 protein. The sample lists roughly 450,000 distinct CDR3 sequences, 18% seen once, with more than 9% in the top ten. The sequenced material came from PBMCs or a T cell subset sorted from them (not recorded which). The source is an adult woman who had mild COVID-19 (a few samples of this study predate the infection). Cell type and time point are not known.

V and J are TRBV20-1 and TRBJ2-7, with D possibly matching TRBD1 (6 bases). The germline CDR1 and CDR2 sequences are DFQATT and SNEGSKA (reference sequence). Deletions cut 0 bases from V and 3 bases from J, with 9 bases between. The CDR3 has 13 amino acids. The CDR3, as DNA: TGCAGTGCTAGAGACGCACAGGGCTACGAGCAGTACTTC. Residues: CSARDAQGYEQYF.

CDR3 residues: CASSDGTNLAKNIQYF. The CDR3 bases are TGCGCCAGCAGCGACGGGACAAATCTAGCCAAAAACATTCAGTACTTC. The chain joins TRBV5-1 to TRBJ2-4; a weak D match, TRBD1 (6 bases). V lost 4 bases, J lost 0 bases, and 14 bases lay in between. Germline CDR1 reads SGHRS; CDR2 reads YFSETQ. This CDR3 is 16 amino acids long.

V usage is TRBV29-1 and J usage is TRBJ2-7; 9 bases are shared with TRBD1. Losses at the gene ends were 5 bases for V and 3 bases for J; bases not matched to a gene: 2. Germline V gives CDR1 SQVTM, CDR2 ANQGSEA. CDR3 size: 12 residues. The CDR3 region is CSVRQGDYEQYF. The CDR3 region has the DNA TGCAGCGTTAGACAGGGGGACTACGAGCAGTACTTC.

The chain carries TRBV19 and TRBJ2-3, with D perhaps matching TRBD2 (6 bases). The CDR3 runs to 14 residues. Trimming removed 3 bases at V and 2 bases at J, with 9 bases between. Germline CDR1 LNHDA, CDR2 SQIVND (reference sequence). CDR3 amino acids: CASSMGGLTDTQYF. The CDR3 DNA sequence: TGTGCCAGTAGTATGGGAGGCCTCACAGATACGCAGTATTTT.

The genes are TRBV24-1 and TRBJ1-2; no reliable D call. Germline CDR1 and CDR2: KGHDR and SFDVKD. V gave up 3 bases and J gave up 8 bases, with 9 bases separating them. This CDR3 region has 12 residues. The CDR3 here is CATSDHMGGYTF. The CDR3 DNA is TGTGCCACCAGTGATCACATGGGCGGCTACACCTTC.

This chain uses TRBV3-1 with TRBJ2-1; 7 positions match TRBD1. Germline CDR1 LGHDT, CDR2 YNNKEL (reference sequence). CDR3 length: 20 amino acids. V dropped 0 bases and J dropped 5; count of bases not matched to a gene: 19. This CDR3 reads CASSQDFGFNWDRSHNEQFF. The CDR3, as DNA: TGTGCCAGCAGCCAAGATTTTGGATTCAATTGGGACAGAAGTCACAATGAGCAGTTCTTC.

The chain links TRBV7-9 to TRBJ2-3; 8 nucleotides align to TRBD2. Trimming at V came to 7 bases and at J to 0 bases, leaving 3 bases not matched to a gene. This CDR3 contains 14 residues. Germline CDR1 is SEHNR and CDR2 is FQNEAQ (reference sequence). The CDR3 here is CASIASGSTDTQYF. The CDR3, as DNA: TGTGCCAGCATAGCTAGCGGGAGCACAGATACGCAGTATTTT. Using reference TRBV7-9 and TRBJ2-3 for the parts outside the CDR3, the full variable domain is DTGVSQNPRHKITKRGQNVTFRCDPISEHNRLYWYRQTLGQGPEFLTYFQNEAQLEKSRLLSDRFSAERPKGSFSTLEIQRTEQGDSAMYLCASIASGSTDTQYFGPGTRLTVL.

The V and J genes are TRBV15 and TRBJ2-5, with D possibly matching TRBD1 (5 bases). The germline gives CDR1 LNHNV, CDR2 YYDKDF (reference sequence). This CDR3 is built from 14 residues. The germline V and J ends were trimmed by 1 base and 6 bases, with 12 bases remaining between them. CDR3 protein: CATSRVQGRQTQYF. CDR3 nucleotide sequence: TGTGCCACCAGCAGAGTGCAGGGTCGGCAGACCCAGTACTTC.

The chain combines TRBV6-1 with TRBJ1-1, with D possibly matching TRBD1 (5 bases). This CDR3 has 14 residues. Trimming pared 4 bases from V and 8 bases from J, leaving 17 bases between. CDR1 and CDR2 (germline): MNHNS, SASEGT. The CDR3 sequence: CASSASRVETEAFF. The CDR3 DNA reads as TGTGCCAGCAGTGCGAGCAGGGTCGAAACCGAAGCTTTCTTT.

This clonotype was observed at least ten times. The chain joins TRBV6-5 to TRBJ1-1; D perhaps matches TRBD1 (6 bases). CDR1 MNHEY and CDR2 SVGAGI come from the germline V gene. The CDR3 sequence is 19 residues long. The V and J ends lost 0 bases and 1 base respectively, with 21 bases between them. In DNA, the CDR3 is TGTGCCAGCAGTTACTCTGGTGCGGGCAGGGGATGGGGGAACACTGAAGCTTTCTTT. This codes for CASSYSGAGRGWGNTEAFF.

The chain employs TRBV11-2 and TRBJ2-3; TRBD2 matches 12 bases. Germline V gene lookup returns CDR1 SGHAT and CDR2 FQNNGV. This CDR3 contains 15 residues. J gave up 5 bases and V 6 bases, and 6 bases lay outside the gene matches. This CDR3 is CASSRRLAGVDTQYF. The CDR3 nucleotides read TGTGCCAGCAGTCGAAGACTAGCGGGGGTAGATACGCAGTATTTT.

This clonotype has just a few counts. The rearrangement joins TRBV25-1 to TRBJ1-1; 7 bases line up with TRBD1. In germline, CDR1 is MGHDK, CDR2 SYGVNS. V lost 3 bases to trimming and J lost 6 bases; unmatched junction nucleotides: 10. CDR3 length: 15 residues. The CDR3 nucleotides are TGTGCCAGCAGTGATCCCGGGACAGCGGACCCTGAAGCTTTCTTT. This encodes CASSDPGTADPEAFF.